The 18 T cell receptor beta chains presented below share a single source sample, sequenced in a study of cytomegalovirus exposure and HLA in healthy donors. This PCR relied on a set of 60 Vbeta primers and 13 Jbeta primers. Sequenced by immunoSEQ multiplex PCR; TCRdb stores in-frame clones only, minus some. Of 120,000 to 150,000 clones listed, 65% to 85% are singletons. Specimen: PBMCs. These receptors all stem from a male donor in good health and CMV-seronegative.

The CDR3: CASSGLAGVGETQYF. CDR3 bases: TGTGCCAGCAGCGGACTAGCGGGAGTAGGAGAGACCCAGTACTTC. The V call is TRBV6-5, the J call TRBJ2-5, with 13 bases aligning to TRBD2. The V gene's germline CDR1 is MNHEY and CDR2 SVGAGI. The CDR3 contains 15 residues. With 6 bases clipped from V and 4 bases from J, the junction kept 5 bases outside the gene matches.

To note about this clone: This CDR3 is also generated by other DNA sequences in the sample. The chain uses TRBV5-6 and TRBJ2-7, with a weak D call TRBD2 (5 bases). V was trimmed by 0 bases and J by 0 bases, leaving 7 bases between them. CDR3 length: 14 residues. CDR1 is SGHDT and CDR2 is YYEEEE in the germline V gene. CDR3 DNA sequence: TGTGCCAGCAGCTTGGGTGGGAGCTCCTACGAGCAGTACTTC. This translates into CASSLGGSSYEQYF.

A note on this clone: Other DNA sequences in the sample encode the same CDR3. The rearrangement links TRBV19 to TRBJ2-2, with no clear D. V gave up 2 bases and J gave up 7 bases, with 8 bases separating them. This CDR3 region has 13 residues. The germline CDR1 and CDR2 sequences are LNHDA and SQIVND (reference sequence). This CDR3 reads CASSISSYGELFF. CDR3 coding DNA: TGTGCCAGTAGTATAAGCTCGTACGGGGAGCTGTTTTTT.

The chain couples TRBV11-2 to TRBJ2-7; TRBD1 aligns across 8 bases. Per the germline V gene, CDR1 is SGHAT and CDR2 is FQNNGV. The CDR3 is made up of 15 amino acids. Germline trimming cut 4 bases from V and 3 bases from J; bases unmatched to any gene: 8. The CDR3 sequence: CASSSRDRYLYEQYF. The CDR3 region has the DNA TGTGCCAGCAGCTCCCGGGACAGGTACCTCTACGAGCAGTACTTC.

The CDR3 DNA follows: TGTGCCAGCATTCTCGGGACTCGGAGGACCGGGGAGCTGTTTTTT. This codes for CASILGTRRTGELFF. The genes are TRBV2 and TRBJ2-2, with a possible D match to TRBD2 (6 bases). The V gene lost 7 bases and the J gene lost 5 bases, with 17 bases spanning the gap. The CDR3 is made up of 15 amino acids. Germline CDR1 is SNHLY and CDR2 is FYNNEI.

The rearrangement joins TRBV6-5 to TRBJ1-1; D ambiguous. The CDR3 runs 14 residues. Trimming cost V 0 bases and J 5 bases, with 10 bases left between them. Germline V gene lookup returns CDR1 MNHEY and CDR2 SVGAGI. CDR3 DNA sequence: TGTGCCAGCAGTTACTCGTCCCTGCGGACTGAAGCTTTCTTT. Protein: CASSYSSLRTEAFF.

The chain recombines TRBV2 with TRBJ1-1, with 7 bases that match TRBD1. V dropped 6 bases and J dropped 3; count of bases not matched to a gene: 7. CDR1 is SNHLY and CDR2 is FYNNEI in the germline V gene. CDR3 length: 14 residues. In DNA form, the CDR3 reads TGTGCCAGCAGCGCAGGACAGGCGTACACTGAAGCTTTCTTT. This codes for CASSAGQAYTEAFF.

The CDR3 spells CASSVSENRAPGYTF. The CDR3 DNA is TGTGCCAGCAGCGTATCCGAAAACAGGGCACCCGGCTACACCTTC. The genes are TRBV11-2 and TRBJ1-2; maybe TRBD1 (6 bases). The CDR3 length is 15 residues. V dropped 5 bases and J dropped 8 bases, with 21 bases sitting between them. Per the germline V gene, CDR1 is SGHAT and CDR2 is FQNNGV.

This sequence joins TRBV2 and TRBJ2-7; D gene ambiguous. The CDR3 loop spans 12 amino acids. Germline CDR1 is SNHLY and CDR2 is FYNNEI. Between the trimmed V and J ends, which lost 8 bases and 2 bases, there was a span of 10 bases. CDR3 in DNA: TGTGCCAGCCGCCGCGGTGCCTACGAGCAGTACTTC. This gives the protein CASRRGAYEQYF.

This chain joins TRBV19 and TRBJ2-2; 12 bases map to TRBD1. CDR1 is LNHDA, CDR2 SQIVND, per germline (reference sequence). The CDR3 length is 16 residues. V trimming: 8 bases; J trimming: 3 bases; junction bases outside the gene matches: 7. The CDR3 DNA is TGTGCCAGTCCGGGACAGGGGGCTCCGGACACCGGGGAGCTGTTTTTT. Translated, it gives CASPGQGAPDTGELFF.

The chain couples TRBV7-9 to TRBJ2-7; 8 bases match TRBD1. Germline lookup yields CDR1 SEHNR and CDR2 FQNEAQ (reference sequence). The CDR3 is 14 residues long. J lost 4 bases, V lost 5 bases, and 7 bases had no gene match. The CDR3 spells CASSLTGVGYEQYF. CDR3 bases: TGTGCCAGCAGCCTGACAGGGGTTGGGTACGAGCAGTACTTC.

The chain employs TRBV29-1 and TRBJ2-1; 8 bases agree with TRBD2. Germline-derived CDR1 and CDR2 are SQVTM and ANQGSEA. V lost 7 bases, J lost 5 bases, and 13 bases stayed unmatched. The length of the CDR3 is 15 residues. The DNA of the CDR3 is TGCAGCGCCGGGCGGGGGGACGGACGTAACAATGAGCAGTTCTTC. Its translation is CSAGRGDGRNNEQFF.

The chain has TRBV7-2 and TRBJ2-3; maybe TRBD2 (6 bases). With 5 bases removed from V and 4 bases from J, the gap between germline ends came to 16 bases. Germline assignment: CDR1 SGHTA and CDR2 FQGNSA. The CDR3 is made up of 15 amino acids. CDR3 region: CASSALAGGADTQYF. CDR3 nucleotides: TGTGCCAGCAGCGCCTTGGCGGGCGGGGCAGATACGCAGTATTTT.

CDR3 sequence: CASSSYGGSIGELFF. The DNA of the CDR3 is TGTGCCAGTAGCTCATACGGGGGGTCGATCGGGGAGCTGTTTTTT. This rearrangement joins TRBV19 to TRBJ2-2; 7 bases are a match to TRBD2. CDR3 size: 15 residues. CDR1 and CDR2 from the germline V gene are LNHDA and SQIVND (reference sequence). V trimming: 6 bases; J trimming: 7 bases; junction bases outside the gene matches: 11.

This chain connects TRBV11-1 to TRBJ2-3, with 9 bases aligning to TRBD1. The trim removed 4 bases at V and 14 bases at J, leaving 10 bases unmatched. Germline CDR1 SGHAT, CDR2 FQDESV (reference sequence). CDR3 size: 13 residues. CDR3 in DNA: TGTGCCAGCAGCTCGCGAACAGGGGGCGGTCTGTATTTT. This gives the protein CASSSRTGGGLYF.

V usage is TRBV27 and J usage is TRBJ1-2; 7 nucleotides line up with TRBD1. Trimming took 0 bases from V and 5 from J; bases not matched to a gene: 3. The CDR3 runs to 14 residues. Germline assignment: CDR1 MNHEY and CDR2 SMNVEV (reference sequence). This CDR3 is CASSLSWTGYGYTF. The CDR3 DNA reads TGTGCCAGCAGTTTATCCTGGACAGGATATGGCTACACCTTC.

This clone appeared a few times. CDR3 bases: TGTGCCAGTAGTATAAAGGGGGGGCGGGAAGGTATCACCGGGGAGCTGTTTTTT. Translated, it gives CASSIKGGREGITGELFF. V and J are TRBV19 and TRBJ2-2, with TRBD2 as a possible D gene (7 bases). The germline V and J ends were trimmed by 2 bases and 4 bases, with 20 bases remaining between them. The CDR3 has 18 residues. The germline V gene encodes CDR1 LNHDA and CDR2 SQIVND (reference sequence).

V and J are TRBV11-3 and TRBJ2-3; tentative D call: TRBD1 (5 bases). CDR3 length equals 16 residues. V lost 4 bases, J lost 5 bases, and 19 bases lay in between. Germline CDR1 SGHNT, CDR2 YENEEA. Written as DNA, the CDR3 is TGTGCCAGCAGCTCGGAATCGTGGGGCAGGGAAGATACGCAGTATTTT. Translating it yields CASSSESWGREDTQYF.